This T cell receptor (beta chain) was retrieved from a study of control samples from healthy donors and cancer patients. Germline values: CDR1 SGHNT, CDR2 YYREEE (reference sequence). V trimming: 4 bases; J trimming: 4 bases; junction bases outside the gene matches: 10. The CDR3 length is 18 residues. The table came from immunoSEQ multiplex PCR; TCRdb's copy has only in-frame clones and leaves some out. This table holds about 92,000 clones, roughly 78% found once. This TCR derives from a woman in her sixties in good health. The sequenced material came from blood. V and J are TRBV5-4 and TRBJ2-1; 14 bases fit TRBD2. In DNA form, the CDR3 reads TGTGCCAGCAGCACGACCGGGACTAGCGGGAGCGGGTACAATGAGCAGTTCTTC. Amino acids: CASSTTGTSGSGYNEQFF.